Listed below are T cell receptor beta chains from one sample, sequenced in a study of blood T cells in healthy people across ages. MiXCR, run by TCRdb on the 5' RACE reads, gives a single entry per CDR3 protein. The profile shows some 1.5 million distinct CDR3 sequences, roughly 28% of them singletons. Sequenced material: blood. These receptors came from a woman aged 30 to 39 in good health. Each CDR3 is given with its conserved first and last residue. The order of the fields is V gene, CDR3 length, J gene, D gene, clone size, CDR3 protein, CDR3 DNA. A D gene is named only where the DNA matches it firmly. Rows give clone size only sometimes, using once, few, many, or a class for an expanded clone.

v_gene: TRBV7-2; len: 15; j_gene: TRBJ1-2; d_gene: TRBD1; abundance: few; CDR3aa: CASSLIGQGAPSYTF; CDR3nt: TGTGCCAGCAGCTTAATCGGACAGGGGGCGCCAAGCTACACCTTC
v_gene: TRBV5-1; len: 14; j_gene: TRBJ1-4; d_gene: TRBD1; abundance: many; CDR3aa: CASSFTGGDEKLFF; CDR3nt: TGTGCCAGCAGCTTCACAGGGGGCGATGAAAAACTGTTTTTT
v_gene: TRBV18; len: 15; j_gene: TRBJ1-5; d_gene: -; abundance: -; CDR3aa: CASSPTEDGYQPQHF; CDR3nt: TGTGCCAGCTCACCAACGGAGGACGGGTATCAGCCCCAGCATTTT
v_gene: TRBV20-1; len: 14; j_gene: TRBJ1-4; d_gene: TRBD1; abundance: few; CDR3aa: CSASPDRVDEKLFF; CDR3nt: TGCAGTGCTAGCCCTGACAGGGTAGATGAAAAACTGTTTTTT
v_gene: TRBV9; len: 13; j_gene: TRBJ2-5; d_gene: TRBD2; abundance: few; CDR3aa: CASSGSGTRAQYF; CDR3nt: TGTGCCAGCAGCGGATCCGGGACTAGGGCGCAGTACTTC
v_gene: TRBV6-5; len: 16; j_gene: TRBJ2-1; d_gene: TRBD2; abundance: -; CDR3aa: CASSLGLAGATVREFF; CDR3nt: TGTGCCAGCAGTCTCGGACTAGCGGGGGCCACCGTTAGGGAGTTCTTC
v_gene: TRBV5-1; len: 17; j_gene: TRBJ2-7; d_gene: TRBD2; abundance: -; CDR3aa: CASSSRVRGSDEYEQYF; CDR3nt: TGCGCCAGCAGCTCCCGGGTGCGCGGGAGCGACGAGTACGAGCAGTACTTC
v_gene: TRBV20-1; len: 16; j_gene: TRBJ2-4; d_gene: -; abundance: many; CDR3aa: CSARTEASLAKNIQYF; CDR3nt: TGCAGTGCTAGGACCGAGGCCTCACTAGCCAAAAACATTCAGTACTTC
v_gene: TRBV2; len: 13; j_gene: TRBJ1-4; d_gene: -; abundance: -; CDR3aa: CASSGGLDEKLFF; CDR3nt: TGTGCCAGCAGTGGAGGGCTGGACGAAAAACTGTTTTTT
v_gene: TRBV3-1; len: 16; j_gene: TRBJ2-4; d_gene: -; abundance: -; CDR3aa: CASSLGTTPGENIQYF; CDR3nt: TGTGCCAGCAGCCTCGGGACCACCCCTGGGGAAAACATTCAGTACTTC
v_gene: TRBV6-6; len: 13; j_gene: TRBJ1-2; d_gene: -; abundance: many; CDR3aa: CASSSTGPTGYTF; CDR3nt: TGTGCCAGCAGTTCCACAGGGCCCACGGGCTACACCTTC
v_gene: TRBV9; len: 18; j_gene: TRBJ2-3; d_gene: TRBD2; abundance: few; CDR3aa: CASSLEDTSGFSTDTQYF; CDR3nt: TGTGCCAGCAGCTTAGAAGATACTAGCGGGTTCTCAACAGATACGCAGTATTTT
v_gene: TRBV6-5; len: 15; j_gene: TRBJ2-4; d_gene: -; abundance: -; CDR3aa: CASSYSISLNDEQYF; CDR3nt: TGTGCCAGCAGTTACTCGATCTCCCTCAACGATGAGCAGTACTTC
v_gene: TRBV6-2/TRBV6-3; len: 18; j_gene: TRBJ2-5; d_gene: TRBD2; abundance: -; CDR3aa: CASSPGILAGVQQETQYF; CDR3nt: TGTGCCAGCAGCCCTGGAATACTAGCGGGGGTCCAACAAGAGACCCAGTACTTC
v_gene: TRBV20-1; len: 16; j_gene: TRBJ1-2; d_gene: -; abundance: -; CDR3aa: CSAREPYPGMQYGYTF; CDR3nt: TGCAGTGCTAGAGAGCCATATCCCGGAATGCAATATGGCTACACCTTC
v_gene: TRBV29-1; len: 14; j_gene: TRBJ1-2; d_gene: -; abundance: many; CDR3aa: CSVEEGTSLYGYTF; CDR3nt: TGCAGCGTTGAAGAAGGGACATCCCTCTATGGCTACACCTTC
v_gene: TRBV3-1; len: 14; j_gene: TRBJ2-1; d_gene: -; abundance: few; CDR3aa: CASSQDWGKNEQFF; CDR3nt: TGTGCCAGCAGCCAAGATTGGGGGAAAAATGAGCAGTTCTTC
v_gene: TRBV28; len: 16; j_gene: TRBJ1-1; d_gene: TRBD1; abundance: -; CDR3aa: CASSSLGTALNTEAFF; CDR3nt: TGTGCCAGCAGTTCCCTCGGGACAGCCCTGAACACTGAAGCTTTCTTT
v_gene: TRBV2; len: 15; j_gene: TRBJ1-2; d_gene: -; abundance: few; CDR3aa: CASSDGGTGNYGYTF; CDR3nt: TGTGCCAGCAGCGACGGGGGGACGGGTAACTATGGCTACACCTTC
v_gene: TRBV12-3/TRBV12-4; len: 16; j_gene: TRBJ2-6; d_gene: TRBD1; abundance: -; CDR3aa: CASSWTGYSGANVLTF; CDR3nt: TGTGCCAGCAGTTGGACAGGGTACTCTGGGGCCAACGTCCTGACTTTC
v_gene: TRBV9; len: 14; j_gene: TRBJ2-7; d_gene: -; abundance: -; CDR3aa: CASSEDPSPYEQYF; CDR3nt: TGTGCCAGCAGCGAGGACCCCTCCCCCTACGAGCAGTACTTC
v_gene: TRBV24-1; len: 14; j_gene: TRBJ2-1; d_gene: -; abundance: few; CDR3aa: CATSPGSNYNEQFF; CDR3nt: TGTGCCACCAGTCCCGGGAGTAACTACAATGAGCAGTTCTTC
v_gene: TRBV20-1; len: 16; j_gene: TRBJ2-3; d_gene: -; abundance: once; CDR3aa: CSAREFGRIYTDTQYF; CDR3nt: TGTAGTGCTAGAGAATTCGGCAGAATCTACACAGATACGCAGTATTTT
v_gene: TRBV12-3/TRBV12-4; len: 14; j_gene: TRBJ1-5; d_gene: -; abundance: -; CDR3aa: CASSLAGGQQPQHF; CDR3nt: TGTGCCAGCAGTTTAGCGGGAGGCCAACAGCCCCAGCATTTT
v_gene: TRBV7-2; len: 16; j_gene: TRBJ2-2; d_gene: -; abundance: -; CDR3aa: CASSPDRKTNTGELFF; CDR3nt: TGTGCCAGCAGCCCCGACAGGAAAACTAACACCGGGGAGCTGTTTTTT
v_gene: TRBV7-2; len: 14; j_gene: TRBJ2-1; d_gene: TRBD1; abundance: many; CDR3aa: CASSKGQGFNEQFF; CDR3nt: TGTGCCAGCAGCAAGGGACAGGGGTTCAATGAGCAGTTCTTC
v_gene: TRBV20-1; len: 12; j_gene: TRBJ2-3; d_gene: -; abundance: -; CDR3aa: CSGAVSTDTQYF; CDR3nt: TGCAGTGGGGCCGTCAGCACAGATACGCAGTATTTT
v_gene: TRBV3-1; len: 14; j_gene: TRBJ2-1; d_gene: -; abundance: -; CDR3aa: CASSQDFGADEQFF; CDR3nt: TGTGCCAGCAGCCAAGATTTTGGGGCGGATGAGCAGTTCTTC
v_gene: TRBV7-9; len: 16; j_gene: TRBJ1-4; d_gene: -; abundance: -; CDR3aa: CASSLVKGATNEKLFF; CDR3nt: TGTGCCAGCAGCCTGGTAAAGGGAGCAACTAATGAAAAACTGTTTTTT
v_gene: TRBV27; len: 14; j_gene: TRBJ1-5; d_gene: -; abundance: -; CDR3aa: CASSVQGWHQPQHF; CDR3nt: TGTGCCAGCAGTGTCCAGGGCTGGCATCAGCCCCAGCATTTT
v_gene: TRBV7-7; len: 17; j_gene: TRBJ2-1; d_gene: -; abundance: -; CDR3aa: CASSLSTGMISYNEQFF; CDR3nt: TGTGCCAGCAGCTTAAGTACGGGAATGATCTCCTACAATGAGCAGTTCTTC
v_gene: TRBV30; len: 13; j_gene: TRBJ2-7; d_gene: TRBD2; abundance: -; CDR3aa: CAWSLAGVYEQYF; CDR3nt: TGTGCCTGGAGTTTGGCGGGGGTCTACGAGCAGTACTTC
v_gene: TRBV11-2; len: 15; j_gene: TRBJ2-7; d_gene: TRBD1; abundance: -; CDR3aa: CASSLARTGKGEQYF; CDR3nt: TGTGCCAGCAGCTTAGCACGGACAGGGAAGGGCGAGCAGTACTTC
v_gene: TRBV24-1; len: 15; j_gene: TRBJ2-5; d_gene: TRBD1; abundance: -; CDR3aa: CATSDTGVGQETQYF; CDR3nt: TGTGCCACCAGTGATACAGGGGTGGGGCAAGAGACCCAGTACTTC
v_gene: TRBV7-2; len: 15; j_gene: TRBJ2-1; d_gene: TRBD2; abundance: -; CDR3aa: CASTNSSGGCNEQFF; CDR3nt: TGTGCCAGTACTAACTCATCGGGAGGGTGCAATGAGCAGTTCTTC
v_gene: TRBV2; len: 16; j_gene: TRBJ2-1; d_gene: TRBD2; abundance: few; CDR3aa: CASSPPGLAGHNEQFF; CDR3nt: TGTGCCAGCAGTCCCCCGGGACTAGCGGGCCACAATGAGCAGTTCTTC
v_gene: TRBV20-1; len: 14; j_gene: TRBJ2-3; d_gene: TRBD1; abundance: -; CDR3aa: CSVGTGGTGDTQYF; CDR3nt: TGCAGTGTTGGAACAGGGGGAACAGGAGATACGCAGTATTTT
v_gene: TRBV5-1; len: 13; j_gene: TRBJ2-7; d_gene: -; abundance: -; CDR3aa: CASSLWANYEQYF; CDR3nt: TGCGCCAGCAGCTTGTGGGCTAACTACGAGCAGTACTTC
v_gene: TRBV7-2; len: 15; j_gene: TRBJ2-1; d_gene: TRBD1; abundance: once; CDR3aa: CTSSGDSNSYNEQFF; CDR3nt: TGTACCAGCAGCGGGGACAGCAACTCCTACAATGAGCAGTTCTTC
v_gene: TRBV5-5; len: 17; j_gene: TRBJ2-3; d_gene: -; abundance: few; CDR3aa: CASSLEGSSGSADTQYF; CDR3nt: TGTGCCAGCAGCTTGGAAGGAAGTAGTGGTTCGGCAGATACGCAGTATTTT
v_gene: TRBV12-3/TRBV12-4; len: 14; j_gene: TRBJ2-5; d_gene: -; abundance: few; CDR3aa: CASRPGSSQETQYF; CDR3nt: TGTGCCAGCAGGCCCGGGTCCTCACAAGAGACCCAGTACTTC
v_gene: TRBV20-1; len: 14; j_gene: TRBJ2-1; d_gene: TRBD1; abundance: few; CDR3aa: CSARDGQGDNEQFF; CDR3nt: TGCAGTGCTAGAGATGGCCAGGGGGACAATGAGCAGTTCTTC
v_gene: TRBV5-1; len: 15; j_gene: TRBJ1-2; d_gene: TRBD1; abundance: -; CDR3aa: CASSSTTGHVEGYTF; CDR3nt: TGCGCCAGCAGCTCAACGACAGGGCATGTGGAAGGCTACACCTTC
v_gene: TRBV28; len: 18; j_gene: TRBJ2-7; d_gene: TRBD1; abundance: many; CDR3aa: CASSPFLGTGTVAYEQYF; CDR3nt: TGTGCCAGCAGCCCATTCCTGGGAACCGGGACAGTCGCGTACGAGCAGTACTTC
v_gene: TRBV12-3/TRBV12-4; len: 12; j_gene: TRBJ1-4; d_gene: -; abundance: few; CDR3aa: CASSPPLGKLFF; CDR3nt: TGTGCCAGCAGTCCCCCTTTGGGTAAACTGTTTTTT
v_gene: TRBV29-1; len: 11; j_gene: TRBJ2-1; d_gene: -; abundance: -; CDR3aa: CSVGDPSVQFF; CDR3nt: TGCAGCGTCGGGGACCCGTCGGTACAGTTCTTC
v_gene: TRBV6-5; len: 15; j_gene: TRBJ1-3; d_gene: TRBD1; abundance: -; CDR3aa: CASSRGTEDVNTIYF; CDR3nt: TGTGCCAGCAGTCGTGGGACAGAAGACGTAAACACCATATATTTT
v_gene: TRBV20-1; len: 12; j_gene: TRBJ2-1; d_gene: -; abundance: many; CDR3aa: CSAPGDGNEQFF; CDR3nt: TGCAGTGCTCCGGGGGACGGCAATGAGCAGTTCTTC
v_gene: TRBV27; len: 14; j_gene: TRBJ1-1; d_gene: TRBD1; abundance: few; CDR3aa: CASSWFSGGTEAFF; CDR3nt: TGTGCCAGCAGCTGGTTCTCAGGGGGGACTGAAGCTTTCTTT
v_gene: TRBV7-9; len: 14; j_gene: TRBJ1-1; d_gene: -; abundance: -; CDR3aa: CASSSEQGGTEAFF; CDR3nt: TGTGCCAGCAGCTCCGAGCAGGGTGGTACTGAAGCTTTCTTT
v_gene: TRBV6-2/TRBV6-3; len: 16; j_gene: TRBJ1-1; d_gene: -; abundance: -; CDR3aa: CASSYPSGPLNTEAFF; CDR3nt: TGTGCCAGCAGTTACCCATCGGGACCGTTAAACACTGAAGCTTTCTTT
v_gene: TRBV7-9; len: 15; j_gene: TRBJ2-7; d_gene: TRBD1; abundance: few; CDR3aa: CASSLFGTGGNEQYF; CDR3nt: TGTGCCAGCAGCTTATTTGGGACAGGGGGCAACGAGCAGTACTTC
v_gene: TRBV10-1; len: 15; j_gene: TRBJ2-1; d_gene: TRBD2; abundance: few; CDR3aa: CASSMTSGTNNEQFF; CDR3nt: TGCGCCAGCAGTATGACTAGCGGGACCAACAATGAGCAGTTCTTC
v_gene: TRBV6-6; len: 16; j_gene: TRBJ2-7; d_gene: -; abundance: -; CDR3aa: CASSYSGRAGIYEQYF; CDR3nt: TGTGCCAGCAGTTACTCTGGCCGGGCAGGGATCTACGAGCAGTACTTC
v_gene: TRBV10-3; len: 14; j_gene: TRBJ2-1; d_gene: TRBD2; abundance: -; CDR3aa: CAISASGKGDEQFF; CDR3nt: TGTGCCATCAGCGCTAGCGGGAAGGGCGATGAGCAGTTCTTC